This TCR beta chain derives from a study of OX40 agonist ivuxolimab in advanced cancers. With respect to the entire study: Ivuxolimab was a fully human IgG2 agonistic monoclonal antibody targeting the costimulatory receptor OX40 (CD134). Intravenous ivuxolimab was administered to patients every 2 weeks at six dose levels: 0.01, 0.1, 0.3, 1.5, 3 and 10 mg/kg. Of the approximately 54 patients in dose escalation, about 20 had hepatocellular carcinoma, some 15 had melanoma, 9 had renal cell carcinoma and 9 had head and neck cancer. In the dose-escalation cohort, 75% to 85% of patients were male, and the mean age was around 65 years with a range of roughly 23 to 79. Prior anti-PD-1, anti-PD-L1 or anti-CTLA-4 therapy was permitted, and checkpoint inhibitors had been received by 40% to 50% of dose-escalation patients. Partial responses occurred in three dose-escalation patients, of whom one had hepatocellular carcinoma and two had cutaneous melanoma. Peripheral TCRbeta sequencing aimed to test whether ivuxolimab altered TCR sequence diversity and caused clonal T-cell expansion. The paper describes the monotherapy dose-escalation part (N of about 52 patients) of the phase I trial of ivuxolimab. On the study overall, not on this receptor specifically: Low levels of normalized T-cell clonal expansion were also shown by some nonresponding patients. After ivuxolimab, CD8+ T cells had more expanded clones than CD4+ T cells on average. The antigen specificity of the clonally expanded peripheral T cells was not determined. In partial responders in the 0.1-3.0 mg/kg groups, normalized peripheral clonal expansion was found to be among the lowest, especially among CD8+ T cells. At doses of 0.1 to 3.0 mg/kg, clonal expansion of both CD4+ and CD8+ T cells in blood was seen between baseline and week 6.

CDR1 SEHNR and CDR2 FQNEAQ are derived from the germline V gene (reference sequence). Between the V and J ends, shortened by 7 bases and 5 bases respectively, the junction contains 17 bases. The CDR3 spans 15 residues, from the cysteine through the phenylalanine. Only the CDR3 portion is preserved as DNA: 45 bases, with reading frame beginning at the first base. A note on this clone: Its antigen remains undetermined. Base quality data are lacking; no much larger clone is found one base away.

The trial excluded patients who had a history of autoimmune disease or were on systemic immunosuppression. In every dose cohort, peripheral blood was drawn for TCR sequencing at baseline, cycle 4 day 1, and cycle 7 day 1. The samples were drawn from a first-in-human, open-label, multicenter phase I dose-escalation trial of ivuxolimab. Adults with locally advanced or metastatic head and neck squamous cell, hepatocellular, melanoma or renal cell carcinoma were enrolled in the trial. CD4+ and CD8+ T cells were sorted separately from peripheral blood before TCR sequencing. For sequencing of the TCRbeta CDR3 region, genomic DNA was extracted from the sorted cells. The immunoSEQ Assay was used for sequencing of TCRbeta CDR3 regions. In TCRdb, the immuneACCESS table is reduced to in-frame sequences with V and J assigned. These tables do not hold every clone; where another copy was compared, an unresolved V gene accounts for under half, and the others remain unexplained. This sample holds some 74,000 clones; approximately 83% were observed only once. Of the sample, 0.53% falls within the top ten clones.

This receptor was taken from an adult with an advanced solid tumor such as melanoma, head and neck, liver or kidney cancer. Sequencing used CD4+ or CD8+ T cells sorted from blood, obtained in a trial of the OX40 agonist ivuxolimab. The chain employs TRBV7-9 and TRBJ1-4; no D gene call is confident. The CDR3: CASTRREGFNEKLFF. The nucleotide sequence is given as TGTGCCAGCACTAGACGGGAGGGTTTCAATGAAAAACTGTTTTTT. Full variable domain (CDR3 extended with the reference TRBV7-9 and TRBJ1-4 proteins): DTGVSQNPRHKITKRGQNVTFRCDPISEHNRLYWYRQTLGQGPEFLTYFQNEAQLEKSRLLSDRFSAERPKGSFSTLEIQRTEQGDSAMYLCASTRREGFNEKLFFGSGTQLSVL.